Here is one TCR beta chain with its context. The data were produced by immunoSEQ multiplex PCR, yet TCRdb's version contains in-frame clones alone and is incomplete. The sample has 120,000 or so clones, just over 85% seen once; the top ten hold 18%. These data belong to a study of T cell responses to AZD1222 COVID-19 vaccine. V lost 3 bases, J lost 10 bases, and 12 bases stayed unmatched. Per the germline V gene, CDR1 is SGDLS and CDR2 is YYNGEE. The CDR3 loop spans 14 amino acids. This sample comprised peripheral blood, obtained on day 0 of MenACWY control vaccination. This TCR was recovered from an adult in good health. This chain uses TRBV9 with TRBJ2-7; 8 nucleotides align to TRBD2. The CDR3 protein is CASSAGTSRTSQYF. The CDR3 coding sequence is TGTGCCAGCAGCGCCGGGACATCTAGGACTAGCCAGTACTTC.